Listed below are T cell receptor beta chains from one sample, sequenced in a study of metastatic and nonmetastatic thyroid tumors. TCRdb reprocessed the PCR reads using MiXCR. Among under 25,000 clones, about 20% were seen once, and the ten largest hold around 8.1%. Sample: adjacent normal tissue. These receptors originate from a female donor with papillary thyroid cancer or a benign thyroid nodule (not recorded which). Some clones in this sample may be carry-over from other donors' samples. Each CDR3 is given with its conserved first and last residue. The order of the fields is V gene, clone size, D gene, J gene, CDR3 DNA, CDR3 protein. The D gene is left open where the match is weak. Clone sizes are given selectively: once, few, many, or a class where the clone is expanded.

TRBV28	NA	TRBD1	TRBJ1-2	TGTGCCAGCAGTCCGGGACAGAGCCTCTATGGCTACACCTTC	CASSPGQSLYGYTF
TRBV3-1	many	NA	TRBJ2-7	TGTGCCAGCAGCCAAGAAGCAGCCTACGAGCAGTACTTC	CASSQEAAYEQYF
TRBV2	few	NA	TRBJ1-5	TGTGCCAGCACGGACGAGAAGGGTCAGCCCCAGCATTTT	CASTDEKGQPQHF
TRBV7-9	NA	NA	TRBJ1-1	TGTGCCAACAGCTTAGGGGATTCGCCAGTAGCTTTCTTT	CANSLGDSPVAFF
TRBV6-2/TRBV6-3	medium-sized	NA	TRBJ2-3	TGTGCCAGCAGTTTCGAAACCCCCACAGATACGCAGTATTTT	CASSFETPTDTQYF
TRBV27	NA	NA	TRBJ2-7	TGTGCCAGCAGTTTATATGCGGGGAGCGGGTACTACGAGCAGTACTTC	CASSLYAGSGYYEQYF
TRBV5-4	NA	TRBD2	TRBJ2-3	TGTGCCAGCAGCTTGGAACTAGCGGGCACAGATACGCAGTATTTT	CASSLELAGTDTQYF
TRBV6-1	NA	NA	TRBJ2-7	TGTGCCAGCAGTCGCGACTACGAGCAGTACTTC	CASSRDYEQYF
TRBV20-1	medium-sized	NA	TRBJ2-1	TGCAGTGCTAGAGATCGGCGGGGCCTTAGCTCCTACAATGAGCAGTTCTTC	CSARDRRGLSSYNEQFF
TRBV19	few	NA	TRBJ2-2	TGTGCCAGTAGTCCCGGCGGAGGTCACGGAGAGCTGTTTTTT	CASSPGGGHGELFF
TRBV5-4	NA	TRBD2	TRBJ2-7	TGTGCCAGCAGCTGGGGGTTGGAGGGGACTAGCGGGAGGTCCGCCATTTACTACGAGCAGTACTTC	CASSWGLEGTSGRSAIYYEQYF
TRBV19	medium-sized	NA	TRBJ2-2	TGTGCCAGTAGTATCGGTCTAGCTAGCGGGGAGCTGTTTTTT	CASSIGLASGELFF
TRBV6-2/TRBV6-3	few	NA	TRBJ1-2	TGTGCCAGCAGTTACTCGCGTAGCGGAGGCTACACCTTC	CASSYSRSGGYTF
TRBV5-1	NA	NA	TRBJ2-7	TGCGCCAGCAGCTTGCCCCACGAGGGGGGTTGGTCCTACGAGCAGTACTTC	CASSLPHEGGWSYEQYF
TRBV30	medium-sized	TRBD2	TRBJ2-7	TGTGCCTGGAGTGAACTAGCGGGACGCGAGCAGTACTTC	CAWSELAGREQYF
TRBV2	medium-sized	NA	TRBJ1-1	TGTGCCAGCAGTGTTGGGGGGCGAACTGAAGCTTTCTTT	CASSVGGRTEAFF
TRBV12-3/TRBV12-4	NA	NA	TRBJ2-3	TGTGCCAGCAGCCCTTCTGAGGGAGGAGAGTCAGATACGCAGTATTTT	CASSPSEGGESDTQYF
TRBV11-3	NA	NA	TRBJ1-2	TGTGCCAGCAGCTTAAATCAGGCAGGGGAAGGCTACACCTTC	CASSLNQAGEGYTF
TRBV14	NA	NA	TRBJ1-2	TGTGCCAGCAGCCAACCACAGGGATATGGCTACACCTTC	CASSQPQGYGYTF
TRBV10-2	few	NA	TRBJ1-2	TGCGCCAGCACCGGGACGGGGAACTATGGCTACACCTTC	CASTGTGNYGYTF
TRBV24-1	NA	NA	TRBJ1-3	TGTGCCCCTCGGACGTGTGGTACCCAAAGCTCTGGAAACACCATATATTTT	CAPRTCGTQSSGNTIYF
TRBV10-2	few	NA	TRBJ2-1	TGCGCCAGCAGTGAGTCTGTAGGGGCAGGGATCAATGAGCAGTTCTTC	CASSESVGAGINEQFF
TRBV20-1	many	TRBD1	TRBJ1-2	TGCAGTGCTAGTCCGACAGGGGAGGTCGTCTCCTTC	CSASPTGEVVSF
TRBV5-5	many	NA	TRBJ1-1	TGTGCCAGCAGCTTGGGCTCGGGGCAGACGAACACTGAAGCTTTCTTT	CASSLGSGQTNTEAFF
TRBV9	medium-sized	NA	TRBJ1-2	TGTGCCAGCGCCCCCGGAGGGGCAGGGAAGATCCATGGCTACACCTTC	CASAPGGAGKIHGYTF
TRBV27	NA	NA	TRBJ1-1	TGTGCCAGCAGTCTCCTTTGGAACACTGAAGCTTTCTTT	CASSLLWNTEAFF
TRBV11-1	NA	NA	TRBJ2-7	TGTGCCAGCAGCTTCCCCGGGGTAGGTGTTTACGAGCAGTACTTC	CASSFPGVGVYEQYF
TRBV24-1	NA	NA	TRBJ1-5	TGTGCCACCAGTGGACCCCCCGGGCGGAGGGGGGATCAGACCCGGCATTTT	CATSGPPGRRGDQTRHF
TRBV4-1	NA	NA	TRBJ1-6	TGCGCCAGCAGCCAAAGTCCGTCAGGGAGGGATCCCCTCCACTTT	CASSQSPSGRDPLHF
TRBV11-2	many	TRBD2	TRBJ2-1	TGTGCCAGCAGCTCACGACTAGCGGCCTTATACAATGAGCAGTTCTTC	CASSSRLAALYNEQFF
TRBV6-1	medium-sized	NA	TRBJ2-2	TGTGCCAGCAGTGCTGCGACTGGGGAGCTGTTTTTT	CASSAATGELFF
TRBV5-1	medium-sized	TRBD1	TRBJ1-4	TGCGCCAGCAGCTTGGGAGGGACAGGCGCCGAAAAACTGTTTTTT	CASSLGGTGAEKLFF
TRBV9	NA	NA	TRBJ1-1	TGTGCCAGCAGCGGTTCGAACACTGAAGCTTTCTTT	CASSGSNTEAFF
TRBV7-9	many	NA	TRBJ2-1	TGTGCCATGTCGAGCTCCTACAATGAGCAGTTCTTC	CAMSSSYNEQFF
TRBV20-1	few	NA	TRBJ2-3	TGCAGTGCTGCTAGGGGAGATACGCAGTATTTT	CSAARGDTQYF
TRBV27	many	NA	TRBJ2-1	TGTGCCAGCAGTTTAGCCCCGGGTCTCGCCGATGAGCAGTTCTTC	CASSLAPGLADEQFF
TRBV12-3/TRBV12-4	few	TRBD2	TRBJ2-3	TGCGCCAGCAGTCCGGGACTAGCGGGAGGGATAGATACGCAGTATTTT	CASSPGLAGGIDTQYF
TRBV7-8	NA	NA	TRBJ2-1	TGTGCCAGCAGCTTAGGGTCTGGGATCGGAGATGAGCAGTTCTTC	CASSLGSGIGDEQFF
TRBV12-3/TRBV12-4	few	NA	TRBJ2-3	TGTGCCAGCAGTGTACAGGGTGGAAGCACAGATACGCAGTATTTT	CASSVQGGSTDTQYF
TRBV11-2	many	NA	TRBJ1-1	TGTGCCAGCAGCTTAAATATGGGGGTGGCCACTGAAGCTTTCTTT	CASSLNMGVATEAFF
TRBV11-1	few	TRBD2	TRBJ2-1	TGTGCCAGCAGCCCATCGGGACTAGGTTTGTTTAATGAGCAGTTCTTC	CASSPSGLGLFNEQFF
TRBV19	few	NA	TRBJ1-2	TGTGCCAGTAGGCGGGATGAATCTAACTATGGCTACACCTTC	CASRRDESNYGYTF
TRBV2	NA	NA	TRBJ2-1	TGTGCCAGCAGGGGTAGCGGCCCTGAGCAGTTCTTC	CASRGSGPEQFF
TRBV27	few	NA	TRBJ1-1	TGTGCCAGCAGTCGCCGCGGGAACACTGAAGCTTTCTTT	CASSRRGNTEAFF